The source of this TCR beta chain is a study of T-cell memory formation after mild COVID-19 listed by TCRdb under 2021. In terms of the full investigation: Most TCR sequence clusters were specific to one of the two donors. Longitudinal TCRalpha and TCRbeta repertoire sequencing tracked T-cell clones expanding and contracting after mild COVID-19 in a couple of donors. Two young, previously healthy adult volunteers made up the cohort, one male and one female.

The sequencer listed for this sample is Illumina NovaSeq 6000. TCRalpha and TCRbeta cDNA libraries were constructed by 5'RACE with constant-segment primers, with sample barcodes and unique molecular identifiers being introduced. Trizol reagent was used to extract RNA from every sample. Library amplification was performed in two PCR steps, and a second sample barcode and Illumina TruSeq adapters were introduced in the second step. Sequencing of the libraries was done on an Illumina NovaSeq, producing 2 x 150 bp paired-end reads. The original pipeline was this. With migec v1.2.7, reads were demultiplexed and then collapsed into UMI-guided consensus sequences. Using mixcr v2.1.11, UMI consensuses were aligned to TRA and TRB V and J templates and then assembled into clonotypes. A clonotype was counted as expanded or contracted only when both edgeR and NoisET called the clonotype significant, with the noise models trained on biological replicates. edgeR calls used a false discovery rate-adjusted p below 0.01 and a log2 fold-change threshold of 1. PCA with hierarchical clustering of max-normalized trajectories of the 1000 most abundant clonotypes was used as exploratory dynamics analysis. Each responding clone was given a CD4 or CD8 phenotype based on the CD4+ and CD8+ repertoires, which had been sequenced separately. TCRdb cleaned the public reads at Q25 with fastp, built clones with MiXCR and kept in-frame beta chains. All rows with the same CDR3 protein become a single entry with the most common DNA and genes. The V and J calls come from TCRdb's annotation, not from the publication. In all, the sample holds hundreds of thousands of distinct CDR3 sequences, and more than 15% of those were seen once. The biggest ten clones account for about 11% of the sample.

The study at large found these results: Contracting CD4+ clones turned up mainly in the CM and EM memory subsets, whereas EMRA was where CD8+ clones were enriched. From day 15 to 85, contracting clones showed balanced CD4/CD8 phenotypes, whereas a second wave of clones that expanded from day 15 to 37 leaned towards CD4+. Some responding clones were detected in pre-infection memory, which suggested that pre-existing cross-reactive memory T cells had joined the SARS-CoV-2 response. Only a couple of mild cases were covered in the study, and larger cohorts including severe cases with pre-infection samples were considered necessary. SARS-CoV-2 specificity of the second-wave clones peaking on day 37 was not confirmed.

The sample holds a few counts of this clonotype. Its antigen is unknown. Base qualities are not at hand, and no much larger clone is one base apart. PBMCs were isolated by Ficoll-Paque density gradient centrifugation. CDR1 and CDR2 were assigned from the germline V gene as SGHVS and FQNEAQ. The CDR3, from cysteine to phenylalanine, totals 15 residues. The read is trimmed to its CDR3 DNA, 45 bases read in frame from base 1. Trimming takes 5 bases from V and 1 base from J, and the germline ends sit 13 bases apart. Input material: PBMCs or a T cell subset sorted from them (not recorded which). This receptor was identified in an adult woman who had mild COVID-19 (a few samples of this study predate the infection). The sample titles of this study are shuffled in the database, so cell type and time point are left out; the donor was told from shared clones. The chain couples TRBV7-8 to TRBJ2-3, with the D gene possibly TRBD1 or TRBD2, each one fitting 7 bases. The CDR3 reads CASSGGDRRTDTQYF. The nucleotide sequence reads as follows: TGTGCCAGCAGCGGGGGGGACAGACGCACAGATACGCAGTATTTT.